These 12 T cell receptor beta chains came from one sample sequenced in a study of spatial heterogeneity in lung cancer. Time point specified: sample taken at primary tumor resection. Extraction of whole RNA from tumor, nontumor lung or frozen PBMC preceded unsorted sequencing. A single record per CDR3 protein comes from TCRdb applying MiXCR to the 5' RACE reads. The table records 4,000 to 6,000 distinct CDR3 sequences, about a sixth of them present only once. Sequences were derived from normal lung tissue next to the tumor, sampled at surgery. These receptors originate from a male donor with early-stage non-small cell lung cancer.

This clonotype was counted only a few times. As an off-target read in a library built for alpha chains, this beta chain has a frequency of little significance. The chain recombines TRBV10-2 with TRBJ2-5, with 7 bases lining up with TRBD2. The length of the CDR3 is 16 residues. V lost 8 bases and J lost 3; bases outside the gene matches: 15. CDR1 is WSHSY, CDR2 SAAADI, per germline. CDR3 in amino acids: CASYGGLAEGKETQYF. CDR3 DNA: TGCGCCAGCTACGGCGGCCTAGCGGAAGGAAAAGAGACCCAGTACTTC.

As for this clonotype: This beta chain is an off-target read within a library intended for alpha chains, so its frequency means little. The chain links TRBV20-1 to TRBJ2-3, with 10 bases aligning to TRBD2. The V gene's germline CDR1 is DFQATT and CDR2 SNEGSKA (reference sequence). The V segment lost 5 bases and the J segment 4 bases; nucleotides outside the gene matches: 12. CDR3 length: 16 amino acids. The CDR3 reads CSADLSGRADADTQYF. The CDR3 bases are TGCAGTGCTGACCTAAGCGGGAGGGCCGACGCAGATACGCAGTATTTT.

By share of the sample, this clonotype is medium-sized. As an off-target read in a library built for alpha chains, this beta chain has a frequency of little significance. This chain joins TRBV7-6 and TRBJ1-1; D ambiguous. Deletions cut 10 bases from V and 0 bases from J, with 15 bases between. Germline V gene lookup returns CDR1 SGHVS and CDR2 FNYEAQ. This CDR3 has 14 residues. As DNA, the CDR3 is TGTGCCACCGCCGCCCAAGATCTGAACACTGAAGCTTTCTTT. Protein product: CATAAQDLNTEAFF.

This clonotype is judged medium-sized. A library made for alpha chains picked up this beta chain off target, so its size means little. The chain carries TRBV6-2 or TRBV6-3 and TRBJ2-7; 7 bases align to TRBD1. With 6 bases clipped from V and 6 bases from J, the junction kept 11 bases outside the gene matches. Germline lookup yields CDR1 MNHEY and CDR2 SVGEGT. The CDR3 consists of 14 residues. CDR3 residues: CASRARQGKFEQYV. The DNA of the CDR3 is TGTGCCAGCAGGGCACGACAGGGCAAGTTCGAGCAGTACGTC.

This clonotype qualifies as medium-sized. Within a library made for alpha chains, this beta chain is off target, and its count is uninformative. This chain connects TRBV5-1 to TRBJ2-1; perhaps TRBD2 as D (6 bases). Trimming left V 0 bases short and J 10 bases short, with 26 bases between. Germline V CDR1 and CDR2: SGHRS, YFSETQ. This CDR3 is 18 amino acids long. CDR3 residues: CASSLEGGGQGARGEQFF. Here the CDR3 DNA reads TGCGCCAGCAGCTTGGAGGGAGGTGGGCAGGGCGCCCGGGGGGAGCAGTTCTTC.

This clonotype was counted many times. This beta chain is off target for a library built for alpha chains, so its abundance means little. The gene calls are TRBV30 and TRBJ2-7; D gene unclear. Trimming removed 5 bases at V and 4 bases at J, with 9 bases between. Germline CDR1 and CDR2: GTSNPN and SVGIG (reference sequence). This CDR3 region has 11 residues. CDR3 nucleotides: TGTGCCTGGGCCGCCTCTTACGAGCAGTACTTC. Its translation: CAWAASYEQYF.

On this clonotype: The library was prepared for alpha chains; this beta chain is a stray read, so its frequency means little. This sequence joins TRBV29-1 and TRBJ2-2; D perhaps matches TRBD1 (5 bases). The CDR3 has 14 residues. The V gene lost 0 bases and the J gene lost 8 bases, with 13 bases spanning the gap. The germline gives CDR1 SQVTM, CDR2 ANQGSEA. The CDR3 nucleotides read TGCAGCGTTGAAGAGGGGCCCTTTTCTGGGGAGCTGTTTTTT. It codes for CSVEEGPFSGELFF.

On this clonotype itself: A library prepared for alpha chains yielded this beta chain as an off-target read; its size is of little meaning. The chain carries TRBV6-5 and TRBJ1-4, with a weak D call TRBD1 (6 bases). The germline gives CDR1 MNHEY, CDR2 SVGAGI. This CDR3 is 14 amino acids long. Deletions cut 5 bases from V and 10 bases from J, with 17 bases between. The CDR3 DNA reads as TGTGCCAGCAGTGCCAGGGGAGCGGGCGGAAAACTGTTTTTT. Its protein product is CASSARGAGGKLFF.

This clonotype is medium-sized. In a library made to pick up alpha chains, this beta chain is a stray read with a size that means little. The CDR3 region has the DNA TGCAGCGTGGGAGACAGAAGGGGTACAGGGCTGGATACGCAGTATTTT. Its translation: CSVGDRRGTGLDTQYF. This sequence joins TRBV29-1 and TRBJ2-3; D may be TRBD1 (6 bases). CDR1 is SQVTM and CDR2 is ANQGSEA in the germline V gene. The CDR3 has 16 residues. V gave up 6 bases and J gave up 6 bases, with 25 bases separating them.

By sample fraction, this clonotype is medium-sized. The size of this beta chain means little, since it is a stray read in a library made for alpha chains. This sequence joins TRBV15 and TRBJ2-2, with D uncertain. The V end lost 4 bases, the J end lost 4 bases, and 7 bases lay between the germline ends. The CDR3 extends over 13 amino acids. Germline assignment: CDR1 LNHNV and CDR2 YYDKDF (reference sequence). DNA for the CDR3: TGTGCCACCAGCAAAGTGGGCACCGGGGAGCTGTTTTTT. Its translation: CATSKVGTGELFF.

Concerning this clonotype itself: Because the library targeted alpha chains, this beta chain is an off-target read whose size means little. The V gene is TRBV11-2, the J gene TRBJ2-7; possibly TRBD1 or TRBD2 for D (5 bases each). V was cut by 5 bases and J by 3 bases, with 20 bases left in between. This CDR3 has 16 residues. Germline V CDR1 and CDR2: SGHAT, FQNNGV. The CDR3 loop is CASSLGTIGVSYEQYF. The CDR3, as DNA: TGTGCCAGCAGCCTTGGGACCATAGGAGTGAGCTACGAGCAGTACTTC.

This clonotype was detected many times. Found in a library prepared for alpha chains, this beta chain is an off-target read, and its abundance has little meaning. The chain recombines TRBV10-2 with TRBJ1-5; 7 bases map to TRBD1. This CDR3 spans 14 amino acids. Unmatched junction bases numbered 4, after V lost 4 bases and J lost 4 bases. CDR1 WSHSY and CDR2 SAAADI come from the germline V gene. The CDR3, as DNA: TGCGCCAGCAGTGGAGGGGGCGAAAATCAGCCCCAGCATTTT. It yields the protein CASSGGGENQPQHF.